Listed below are T cell receptor beta chains from one sample, sequenced in a study of T cell repertoires in cytomegalovirus infection. One entry per CDR3 protein, called by TCRdb with MiXCR from the reads. The sample shows fewer than 550,000 distinct CDR3 sequences, approximately 31% of them seen only once. The sample consisted of PBMCs. Source of these receptors: a human donor in good health (CMV status not recorded). Some clones in this sample may be carry-over from other donors' samples. CDR3s include the opening cysteine and the closing phenylalanine or tryptophan. Each record gives: clone size, J gene, D gene, CDR3 length, V gene, CDR3 DNA, CDR3 protein. D genes are given only for firm matches. Only some rows state a clone size, as once, few, many or a class for expanded clones.

>few|TRBJ2-7|.|18|TRBV27
TGTGCCAGCAGTCCCATGGGGACTGGAACCCGCCACTCCTACGAGCAGTACTTC
CASSPMGTGTRHSYEQYF
>.|TRBJ1-3|.|15|TRBV12-3/TRBV12-4
TGTGCCAGCAGTTTACAGGGGCCCTCTGGAAACACCATATATTTT
CASSLQGPSGNTIYF
>many|TRBJ1-1|.|13|TRBV12-3/TRBV12-4
TGTGCCAGCAACCCGGGACAGAACACTGAAGCTTTCTTT
CASNPGQNTEAFF
>few|TRBJ1-5|TRBD1|15|TRBV19
TGTGCCAGTAGCCTGGACAGGGCGATGAATCAGCCCCAGCATTTT
CASSLDRAMNQPQHF
>few|TRBJ2-2|TRBD1|16|TRBV4-1
TGCGCCAGCAGCCAGGCGGACAGGGTAGACACCGGGGAGCTGTTTTTT
CASSQADRVDTGELFF
>.|TRBJ2-3|TRBD2|15|TRBV12-5
TGTGCTAGTGGCCTAGGGACTAGCATATCAGATACGCAGTATTTT
CASGLGTSISDTQYF
>few|TRBJ2-7|TRBD2|16|TRBV11-1
TGTGCCAGCAGCCGCACTAGCGGGGTAAGCTCCTACGAGCAGTACTTC
CASSRTSGVSSYEQYF
>many|TRBJ2-7|TRBD2|17|TRBV7-2
TGTGCCAGCAGCTCGGGACTAGCGGGGGGGCAGGGCTACGAGCAGTACTTC
CASSSGLAGGQGYEQYF
>few|TRBJ2-3|TRBD2|16|TRBV5-6
TGTGCCAGCAGCTTGGAACTAGCGGGGTACACAGATACGCAGTATTTT
CASSLELAGYTDTQYF
>few|TRBJ1-2|.|16|TRBV6-6
TGTGCCAGCAGTTTTTCCCGGGGAAGGGGATCCGGTGGCTACACCTTC
CASSFSRGRGSGGYTF
>once|TRBJ1-1|.|17|TRBV10-3
TGTGCCATCAGTGAGTCGGGGGGGGAGACGGAGAACACTGAAGCTTTCTTT
CAISESGGETENTEAFF
>.|TRBJ2-3|TRBD2|17|TRBV6-2/TRBV6-3
TGTGCCAGCAGTTACTCGACTAGCGGGGGCCCCGGGGATACGCAGTATTTT
CASSYSTSGGPGDTQYF
>few|TRBJ1-5|.|15|TRBV4-3
TGCGCCAGCAGCCAAGATACCACTAGCAATCAGCCCCAGCATTTT
CASSQDTTSNQPQHF
>few|TRBJ2-7|.|12|TRBV7-6
TGTGCCAGCAGCCCCCTTAGCCACGAGCAGTACTTC
CASSPLSHEQYF
>few|TRBJ1-2|TRBD1|15|TRBV7-4
TGTGCCAGCAGTTCTGTAGGACAGGGGGCCTGTGGCTACACCTTC
CASSSVGQGACGYTF
>.|TRBJ1-2|.|14|TRBV12-3/TRBV12-4
TGTGCCAGCAGTAGGGCAGGGGTGACCTATGGCTACACCTTC
CASSRAGVTYGYTF
>.|TRBJ2-7|.|13|TRBV6-2/TRBV6-3
TGTGCCAGCAGGAGGGGGATTGGGTACGAGCAGTACTTC
CASRRGIGYEQYF
>few|TRBJ1-1|TRBD1|15|TRBV6-8
TGTGCCAGCAGCCCGACAGGGCTGATAAGCACTGAAGCTTTCTTT
CASSPTGLISTEAFF
>.|TRBJ2-3|.|12|TRBV29-1
TGCAGCGTTGGGGGTAGCACAGATACGCAGTATTTT
CSVGGSTDTQYF
>.|TRBJ2-7|.|14|TRBV7-2
TGTGCCAGCAGCGTATTTGGGACTCAGGGGGAGCAGTACTTC
CASSVFGTQGEQYF
>few|TRBJ2-7|TRBD1|15|TRBV12-3/TRBV12-4
TGTGCCAGCAGTTTTGGCGGGACAGGGGTCGACGAGCAGTACTTC
CASSFGGTGVDEQYF
>once|TRBJ2-1|.|15|TRBV7-3
TGTGCCAGCAGCGGGGGGGGGGCTGACTACAATGAGCAGTTCTTC
CASSGGGADYNEQFF
>.|TRBJ2-5|.|15|TRBV12-3/TRBV12-4
TGTGCCAGCAGTCCCCAGGTCGGGGTCCAAGAGACCCAGTACTTC
CASSPQVGVQETQYF
>.|TRBJ1-5|TRBD1|17|TRBV5-1
TGCGCCAGCAGCCCCGGGACAGGGTCCCGTAGCAATCAGCCCCAGCATTTT
CASSPGTGSRSNQPQHF
>.|TRBJ2-1|TRBD2|14|TRBV11-3
TGTGCCAGCGGGAGGGACTACCCCTCCGGTGAGCAGTTCTTC
CASGRDYPSGEQFF
>few|TRBJ2-6|.|13|TRBV6-1
TGTGCCATCTCCCCTTCCTACCCCAACGTCCTGACTTTC
CAISPSYPNVLTF
>.|TRBJ1-6|TRBD1|15|TRBV9
TGTGCCAGCACCAGTGGGGACAGGTTAAATTCACCCCTCCACTTT
CASTSGDRLNSPLHF
>.|TRBJ2-3|TRBD2|17|TRBV4-2
TGTGCCAGCAGCCCTACTAGCGGGGGGGCCAGCACAGATACGCAGTATTTT
CASSPTSGGASTDTQYF
>many|TRBJ2-7|TRBD1|15|TRBV7-2
TGTGCCAGCACTAAAAAAATGGGACAGTCCTACGAGCAGTACTTC
CASTKKMGQSYEQYF
>.|TRBJ2-5|TRBD1|15|TRBV6-6
TGTGCCAGCAGCGATAGGGACAGGGCTTCTGAGACCCAGTACTTC
CASSDRDRASETQYF
>.|TRBJ1-2|TRBD1|16|TRBV4-1
TGCGCCAGCAGCCAAGACAGAGACAGGGATCAATATGGCTACACCTTC
CASSQDRDRDQYGYTF
>.|TRBJ2-5|.|13|TRBV6-6
TGTGCCAGCAGCCCCGCGGAGGTCGAGACCCAGTACTTC
CASSPAEVETQYF
>many|TRBJ2-3|TRBD2|14|TRBV12-3/TRBV12-4
TGTGCCAGCAGTCCCCCGGGGGGGCGGGATACGCAGTATTTT
CASSPPGGRDTQYF
>few|TRBJ1-2|.|13|TRBV2
TGTGCCAGCAGTGAAGAATGGAGTGATGGCTACACCTTC
CASSEEWSDGYTF
>.|TRBJ1-5|.|15|TRBV4-1
TGTGCCAGCCGGGCCGACCTTCTTAGCAATCAGCCCCAGCATTTT
CASRADLLSNQPQHF